This entry features one TCR beta chain sequence. This sample was taken from a study of blood T cell repertoires in COVID-19. Looking at the study overall: The samples span acute and convalescent COVID-19 from the United States, Italy and Spain. The analysed material was cDNA or gDNA that came from T cells, B-cell-depleted T cells, or PBMCs.

Authors' methods: Nucleated cell counts were estimated from reference gene primer amplification. The assay was immunoSEQ multiplex PCR, and TCRdb's table has in-frame clones only and misses some. V and J calls and clone size follow that table, whereas D and trimming were derived from the DNA. Seen here are about 83,000 clones, 80% to 90% observed once, and the top ten hold roughly 15%. Germline lookup yields CDR1 LGHDT and CDR2 YNNKEL (reference sequence). With 4 bases clipped from V and 3 bases from J, the junction kept 12 bases outside the gene matches. The CDR3 sequence is 17 residues long. The rearrangement uses TRBV3-1 (or the pseudogene TRBV3-2) and TRBJ1-5, with 7 bases fitting TRBD1. The clonotype comes from a woman aged 80 or older with acute or convalescent COVID-19. Sequenced sample: peripheral blood. CDR3 bases: TGTGCCAGCAGCCTAGGGTACAGGGGCCTCTCCAATCAGCCCCAGCATTTT. It is translated as CASSLGYRGLSNQPQHF.